One and the same sample provided the 20 T cell receptor beta chains below, sequenced in a study of T cells in Graves' hyperthyroidism and ophthalmopathy. There were TCR beta CDR3 regions amplified from RNA transcripts. An initial round of RT-PCR targeting the TCR CDR3 relied on the HTBI primer set. TCRdb processed the multiplex PCR reads anew with MiXCR; each CDR3 protein has one entry. This table holds some 760,000 distinct CDR3 sequences, roughly 15% found once. The sequenced material came from blood. These receptors all stem from a woman younger than 30 with Graves' hyperthyroidism.

This clonotype occurred many times. The rearrangement joins TRBV6-2 or TRBV6-3 to TRBJ2-1, with D hard to call. V shed 10 bases and J shed 12 bases, with 16 bases lying between them. Germline V gene data show CDR1 as MNHEY and CDR2 as SVGEGT. This CDR3 is 11 amino acids long. The CDR3 DNA reads as TGTGCCACGCAGCAAGGGTTTCGGCAGTTCTTC. This translates into CATQQGFRQFF.

In its sample, this clonotype was seen once. Here the CDR3 reads CARTSPPLSYNEQFF. The CDR3 DNA reads TGTGCCAGGACTAGTCCCCCTTTAAGTTACAATGAGCAGTTCTTC. The rearrangement uses TRBV6-1 and TRBJ2-1, with D possibly TRBD2 on 6 matching bases. Trimming left V 9 bases short and J 4 bases short, with 19 bases between. The CDR3 totals 15 residues. Germline CDR1 is MNHNS and CDR2 is SASEGT.

The table lists this clonotype with many counts. The rearrangement joins TRBV30 to TRBJ2-7, with 8 bases lining up with TRBD1. Trimming cost V 1 base and J 3 bases; bases outside gene matches: 2. The CDR3 is made up of 13 amino acids. Germline V gives CDR1 GTSNPN, CDR2 SVGIG (reference sequence). The DNA of the CDR3 is TGTGCCTGGAGTGGAGACAGGGGCTACGAGCAGTACTTC. Its protein product is CAWSGDRGYEQYF. Together with reference TRBV30 and TRBJ2-7, the CDR3 gives the full variable domain: SQTIHQWPATLVQPVGSPLSLECTVEGTSNPNLYWYRQAAGRGLQLLFYSVGIGQISSEVPQNLSASRPQDRQFILSSKKLLLSDSGFYLCAWSGDRGYEQYFGPGTRLTVT.

The sample holds a few counts of this clonotype. J is TRBJ2-1 and V is TRBV27; D may correspond to TRBD1 or TRBD2 (6 bases each). Per the germline V gene, CDR1 is MNHEY and CDR2 is SMNVEV (reference sequence). The CDR3 totals 16 residues. Trimming pared 7 bases from V and 8 bases from J, leaving 24 bases between. CDR3 DNA: TGTGCCAGCAACCCGATAGGGGGAGGAGTATGGTATGAGCAGTTCTTC. Residues: CASNPIGGGVWYEQFF.

This rearrangement joins TRBV6-2 or TRBV6-3 to TRBJ2-2; D remains unclear. Germline V gives CDR1 MNHEY, CDR2 SVGEGT. V was shortened by 1 base and J by 3 bases, with 9 bases between the two germline ends. The CDR3 loop spans 15 amino acids. CDR3 sequence reads: CASSYYGSDTGELFF. As DNA, the CDR3 is TGTGCCAGCAGTTACTATGGATCCGACACCGGGGAGCTGTTTTTT.

Ten or more counts support this clonotype. This rearrangement joins TRBV20-1 to TRBJ1-5; TRBD1 aligns across 7 bases. This CDR3 has 15 residues. The J segment lost 3 bases and the V segment lost 2 bases, leaving 7 bases of the junction unmatched. In germline, CDR1 is DFQATT, CDR2 SNEGSKA (reference sequence). CDR3 nucleotides: TGCAGTGCTAGACGGTACAGGGGTTACAATCAGCCCCAGCATTTT. It translates to CSARRYRGYNQPQHF.

Only a few counts were recorded for this clonotype. The chain is built from TRBV4-1 and TRBJ1-2; D gene unclear. Germline V gene sequence: CDR1 MGHRA, CDR2 YSYEKL. The CDR3 totals 13 residues. Between the trimmed V and J ends, which lost 1 base and 5 bases, there was a span of 8 bases. The CDR3 reads CASSQGRSYGYTF. The CDR3 bases are TGCGCCAGCAGCCAAGGGCGAAGTTATGGCTACACCTTC.

At least ten counts were recorded for this clonotype. The DNA for the CDR3 is TGTGCCAGCAGTTTCTTGGACGTATATCAGCCCCAGCATTTT. Amino acid sequence: CASSFLDVYQPQHF. This chain links TRBV28 with TRBJ1-5; D call uncertain. Germline V gene lookup returns CDR1 MDHEN and CDR2 SYDVKM. The CDR3 runs 14 residues. Trimming shortened V by 3 bases and J by 5 bases, and 11 bases separated the two germline ends.

The chain is built from TRBV6-2 or TRBV6-3 and TRBJ1-5; TRBD1 might be the D (6 bases). The CDR3 spans 16 residues. Germline CDR1 reads MNHEY; CDR2 reads SVGEGT. V lost 6 bases to trimming and J lost 8 bases, with 23 bases between them. CDR3 loop: CASSLRFMGAREPQHF. As DNA, the CDR3 is TGTGCCAGCAGCCTAAGGTTCATGGGGGCAAGGGAGCCCCAGCATTTT.

The genes are TRBV7-2 and TRBJ1-1; possible D gene TRBD1, 6 bases. The germline V gene has CDR1 SGHTA and CDR2 FQGNSA. Trimming pared 1 base from V and 4 bases from J, leaving 13 bases between. CDR3 length: 15 residues. CDR3 coding DNA: TGTGCCAGCAGCTTAGAACAGGGTTTCAGCACTGAAGCTTTCTTT. Amino acid sequence: CASSLEQGFSTEAFF.

This clonotype has at least ten counts. V and J are TRBV3-1 and TRBJ2-1; 8 bases fit TRBD2. After removal of 6 bases from V and 9 bases from J, the junction contained 1 base not matched to a gene. CDR1 is LGHDT, CDR2 YNNKEL, per germline (reference sequence). The CDR3 is 11 residues long. The chain's CDR3 is CASSREGEQFF. CDR3 DNA: TGTGCCAGCAGTCGGGAGGGTGAGCAGTTCTTC.

In its sample, this clonotype was seen a few times. V gene TRBV4-1 combines with J gene TRBJ2-5, with D maybe TRBD1 (6 bases). From germline, CDR1 is MGHRA and CDR2 YSYEKL. V was trimmed by 5 bases and J by 4 bases, leaving 20 bases between them. The CDR3 runs 16 residues. CDR3 in amino acids: CASSTDGRQVGETQYF. In DNA form, the CDR3 reads TGCGCCAGCAGCACAGATGGGAGACAGGTTGGAGAGACCCAGTACTTC.

Many counts were recorded for this clonotype. The V gene is TRBV7-2, the J gene TRBJ2-1, with TRBD2 matching over 8 bases. Trimming at V came to 10 bases and at J to 6 bases, leaving 11 bases not matched to a gene. The CDR3 has 14 amino acids. Germline V gives CDR1 SGHTA, CDR2 FQGNSA. The CDR3 DNA sequence: TGTGCCACCGAAGCGGGAGCCGCGATCAATGAGCAGTTCTTC. As protein: CATEAGAAINEQFF.

Ten or more counts support this clonotype. The CDR3 nucleotides read TGCAGTGCTAGCGGGAGGGCGTCCGCCCCCTACGAGCAGTACTTC. Protein: CSASGRASAPYEQYF. The gene calls are TRBV20-1 and TRBJ2-7; TRBD2 matches 8 bases. The germline V gene has CDR1 DFQATT and CDR2 SNEGSKA (reference sequence). This CDR3 comprises 15 residues. J gave up 2 bases and V 3 bases, and 9 bases lay outside the gene matches.

A few counts support this clonotype. The chain employs TRBV6-2 or TRBV6-3 and TRBJ2-3; TRBD1 or TRBD2 may be the D gene (5 bases each). The CDR3 covers 12 residues. Germline CDR1 reads MNHEY; CDR2 reads SVGEGT. Trimming cost V 8 bases and J 6 bases, with 12 bases left between them. The CDR3 protein is CASEGLGDTQYF. CDR3 DNA sequence: TGTGCCAGCGAGGGGTTGGGCGATACGCAGTATTTT.

A few counts support this clonotype. The chain links TRBV9 to TRBJ2-1, with 11 bases matching TRBD2. V dropped 4 bases and J dropped 9; count of bases not matched to a gene: 6. The CDR3 extends over 14 amino acids. Germline-derived CDR1 and CDR2 are SGDLS and YYNGEE. In DNA, the CDR3 is TGTGCCAGCAGCTTAGCGGGAGGGTACGGTGAGCAGTTCTTC. Its protein product is CASSLAGGYGEQFF.

There are many counts of this clonotype. The chain links TRBV6-1 to TRBJ2-7; possible D gene TRBD1, 6 bases. There are 12 residues in the CDR3. CDR1 MNHNS and CDR2 SASEGT come from the germline V gene. The V end lost 7 bases, the J end lost 2 bases, and 9 bases lay between the germline ends. In DNA, the CDR3 is TGTGCCAGCAAACAGGGCGCCTACGAGCAGTACTTC. This translates into CASKQGAYEQYF.

This clonotype was detected only a few times. The chain couples TRBV5-1 to TRBJ1-2; TRBD1 agrees at 10 bases. The CDR3 spans 15 residues. The ends lost 0 bases at V and 9 bases at J; junction bases unmatched: 8. The germline V gene has CDR1 SGHRS and CDR2 YFSETQ. The CDR3 region has the DNA TGCGCCAGCAGCTTGGCGGGACAGGGGCCTGTGCGCTACACCTTC. It is translated as CASSLAGQGPVRYTF. Variable domain in full (rest from reference TRBV5-1 and TRBJ1-2): KAGVTQTPRYLIKTRGQQVTLSCSPISGHRSVSWYQQTPGQGLQFLFEYFSETQRNKGNFPGRFSGRQFSNSRSEMNVSTLELGDSALYLCASSLAGQGPVRYTFGSGTRLTVV.

With regard to this clonotype: One junction end does not reproduce the germline sequence, and a read error may be involved. This chain connects TRBV5-1 to TRBJ2-3; D gene uncertain. CDR3 length: 13 amino acids. Germline CDR1 reads SGHRS; CDR2 reads YFSETQ. The DNA of the CDR3 is TGTGCCAGCTGGGGTCCTTCGACAGATACGCAGTATTTT. It yields the protein CASWGPSTDTQYF.

This clonotype has only a few counts. The chain joins TRBV30 to TRBJ1-3; D remains unclear. CDR3 length: 14 residues. CDR1 and CDR2 from the germline V gene are GTSNPN and SVGIG (reference sequence). V was clipped by 3 bases and J by 3 bases, with 12 bases between them. CDR3 residues: CAWRPPQVGNTIYF. CDR3 nucleotide sequence: TGTGCCTGGAGACCCCCCCAGGTTGGAAACACCATATATTTT.